These 5 T cell receptor beta chains were sequenced from one sample in a study of T cells after yellow fever vaccination. TCRdb independently ran MiXCR on the 5' RACE reads; one entry per CDR3 protein. This sample has around 530,000 distinct CDR3 sequences; about 15% occur once, and the top ten carry 17%. The sample here was PBMCs, taken 5 to 6 days after the first yellow fever vaccination. All receptors derive from a young man who received the YFV17D yellow fever vaccine.

The chain links TRBV3-1 to TRBJ2-7; D might be TRBD1 (5 bases). Trimming cost V 2 bases and J 7 bases, with 15 bases left between them. CDR1 and CDR2 (germline): LGHDT, YNNKEL (reference sequence). This CDR3 spans 14 amino acids. For the CDR3, the DNA is TGTGCCAGCAGCCAAAAGGGGATTTCAGGGGAGCAGTACGTC. It is translated as CASSQKGISGEQYV.

In this sample, this clonotype turned up a few times. This chain joins TRBV9 and TRBJ2-1; TRBD1 matches at 7 bases. This CDR3 is 16 amino acids long. Unmatched junction bases numbered 11, after V lost 1 base and J lost 7 bases. The germline V gene has CDR1 SGDLS and CDR2 YYNGEE. This chain's CDR3 is CASSVRPGQKSNEQFF. The CDR3 bases are TGTGCCAGCAGCGTAAGACCGGGACAGAAAAGTAATGAGCAGTTCTTC.

This clonotype was picked up many times. The rearrangement joins TRBV12-3 or TRBV12-4 to TRBJ1-5; tentatively, D is TRBD1 (5 bases). This CDR3 spans 14 amino acids. V was pared by 6 bases and J by 13 bases, with 22 bases between. DNA of the CDR3: TGTGCCAGCAGCCAAAGCTATCCGGGACGGCTTCAGCATTTT. This translates into CASSQSYPGRLQHF.

This clonotype has just a few counts. The CDR3 loop reads CASSFGDRSPDTQYF. Written as DNA, the CDR3 is TGTGCCAGCAGTTTCGGGGACAGGAGCCCAGATACGCAGTATTTT. This sequence joins TRBV27 and TRBJ2-3, with 8 bases lining up with TRBD1. CDR1 is MNHEY, CDR2 SMNVEV, per germline (reference sequence). The CDR3 has 15 residues. The trim removed 3 bases at V and 4 bases at J, leaving 6 bases unmatched.

The chain joins TRBV6-1 to TRBJ2-2; 7 bases match TRBD1. This CDR3 is 17 amino acids long. The ends lost 5 bases at V and 3 bases at J; junction bases unmatched: 12. Germline V gives CDR1 MNHNS, CDR2 SASEGT. CDR3 region: CASSPHRQGVDTGELFF. Here the CDR3 DNA reads TGTGCCAGCAGTCCCCACCGACAGGGAGTGGACACCGGGGAGCTGTTTTTT.